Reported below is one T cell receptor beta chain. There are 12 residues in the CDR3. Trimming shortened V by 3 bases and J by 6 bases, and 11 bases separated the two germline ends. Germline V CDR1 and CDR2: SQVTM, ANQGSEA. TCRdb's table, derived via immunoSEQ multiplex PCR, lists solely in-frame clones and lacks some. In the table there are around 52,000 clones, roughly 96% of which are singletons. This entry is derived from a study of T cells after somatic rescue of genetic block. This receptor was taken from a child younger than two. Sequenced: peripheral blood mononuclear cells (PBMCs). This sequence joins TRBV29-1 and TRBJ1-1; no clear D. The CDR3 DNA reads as TGCAGCGTTGACAAACGAGGGTCTGAAGCTTTCTTT. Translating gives CSVDKRGSEAFF.